The 12 T cell receptor beta chains in this list originate from one sample, sequenced in a study of blood T cell repertoires in COVID-19. Method: immunoSEQ multiplex PCR; TCRdb's copy keeps in-frame clones and lacks some. The sample records some 99,000 clones, roughly 80% being singletons. Material: peripheral blood. The source of these receptors is a human donor in a cohort sampled during active or convalescent COVID-19.

This clone was found a few times. This chain links TRBV5-1 with TRBJ2-2; 8 bases line up with TRBD1. The V gene end was trimmed by 1 base and the J gene end by 7 bases; junction bases not matched to a gene: 3. CDR3 length: 14 amino acids. CDR1 is SGHRS, CDR2 YFSETQ, per germline. This chain's CDR3 is CASSLQGAIGELFF. The CDR3, as DNA: TGCGCCAGCAGCTTGCAGGGGGCCATCGGGGAGCTGTTTTTT. The entire variable domain, with the rest obtained from reference TRBV5-1 and TRBJ2-2, is as follows: KAGVTQTPRYLIKTRGQQVTLSCSPISGHRSVSWYQQTPGQGLQFLFEYFSETQRNKGNFPGRFSGRQFSNSRSEMNVSTLELGDSALYLCASSLQGAIGELFFGEGSRLTVL.

The chain combines TRBV11-2 with TRBJ2-2; D not resolved. There are 15 residues in the CDR3. From germline, CDR1 is SGHAT and CDR2 FQNNGV. Trimming cost V 3 bases and J 6 bases, with 14 bases left between them. In nucleotides, the CDR3 is TGTGCCAGCAGCTTGACCCAGGTTTCGGCCGGGGAGCTGTTTTTT. Its protein product is CASSLTQVSAGELFF. The full variable domain, with the rest looked up from reference TRBV11-2 and TRBJ2-2, is EAGVAQSPRYKIIEKRQSVAFWCNPISGHATLYWYQQILGQGPKLLIQFQNNGVVDDSQLPKDRFSAERLKGVDSTLKIQPAKLEDSAVYLCASSLTQVSAGELFFGEGSRLTVL.

The genes are TRBV29-1 and TRBJ2-3; 11 bases are shared with TRBD2. Losses at the gene ends were 3 bases for V and 1 base for J; bases not matched to a gene: 3. Germline CDR1 and CDR2: SQVTM and ANQGSEA. CDR3 length: 15 residues. Here the CDR3 reads CSVDNSGGGTDTQYF. Here the CDR3 DNA reads TGCAGCGTTGATAATAGCGGGGGGGGCACAGATACGCAGTATTTT.

In its sample, this clone was seen a few times. The chain combines TRBV7-2 with TRBJ2-7, with D tentatively TRBD1 (9 bases). Deletions cut 4 bases from V and 3 bases from J, with 16 bases between. The germline V gene encodes CDR1 SGHTA and CDR2 FQGNSA. The CDR3 runs 15 residues. CDR3 DNA sequence: TGTGCCAGCAGCTCGGGGGGGACAGGGAACTACGAGCAGTACTTC. Amino acid sequence: CASSSGGTGNYEQYF.

The chain joins TRBV20-1 to TRBJ2-1; D gene uncertain. The CDR3 consists of 11 residues. Germline assignment: CDR1 DFQATT and CDR2 SNEGSKA (reference sequence). Here the CDR3 reads CSVLSYNEQFF. In DNA form, the CDR3 reads TGCAGCGTCCTTTCTTACAATGAGCAGTTCTTC.

This chain connects TRBV29-1 to TRBJ1-4; a weak D match, TRBD1 (5 bases). Trimming removed 4 bases from V and 7 bases from J, with 13 bases in between. Germline values: CDR1 SQVTM, CDR2 ANQGSEA. CDR3 size: 13 residues. The CDR3 here is CSVAGGSTEKLFF. In DNA form, the CDR3 reads TGCAGCGTTGCGGGGGGTTCAACTGAAAAACTGTTTTTT. Full variable domain (rest looked up from reference TRBV29-1 and TRBJ1-4): SAVISQKPSRDICQRGTSLTIQCQVDSQVTMMFWYRQQPGQSLTLIATANQGSEATYESGFVIDKFPISRPNLTFSTLTVSNMSPEDSSIYLCSVAGGSTEKLFFGSGTQLSVL.

V and J are TRBV2 and TRBJ1-2, with TRBD1 matching 8 bases. V shed 5 bases, J shed 2 bases, and the junction held 4 bases outside the gene matches. The germline V gene encodes CDR1 SNHLY and CDR2 FYNNEI. The CDR3 contains 14 residues. In DNA, the CDR3 is TGTGCCAGCAGTCGGACAGGGCTAAACTATGGCTACACCTTC. Encoded protein: CASSRTGLNYGYTF.

The chain links TRBV19 to TRBJ2-7; 7 bases align to TRBD1. The germline CDR1 and CDR2 sequences are LNHDA and SQIVND (reference sequence). V lost 5 bases to trimming and J lost 6 bases; unmatched junction nucleotides: 7. CDR3 size: 13 residues. DNA for the CDR3: TGTGCCAGTAGTCCCACGACAGGGACCGAGCAGTACTTC. Translation gives CASSPTTGTEQYF. The full variable domain, completed using reference TRBV19 and TRBJ2-7, is DGGITQSPKYLFRKEGQNVTLSCEQNLNHDAMYWYRQDPGQGLRLIYYSQIVNDFQKGDIAEGYSVSREKKESFPLTVTSAQKNPTAFYLCASSPTTGTEQYFGPGTRLTVT.

This clone was seen a handful of times. This chain uses TRBV19 with TRBJ2-3, with TRBD1 matching 7 bases. CDR1 is LNHDA, CDR2 SQIVND, per germline (reference sequence). V dropped 3 bases and J dropped 0; count of bases not matched to a gene: 3. The CDR3 contains 15 residues. As DNA, the CDR3 is TGTGCCAGTAGTATCCGGACAGGCAGCACAGATACGCAGTATTTT. Protein sequence: CASSIRTGSTDTQYF.

This chain joins TRBV7-2 and TRBJ2-7; 11 bases are a match to TRBD2. V was clipped by 3 bases and J by 0 bases; unmatched bases: 4. The CDR3 is 16 residues long. Germline CDR1 reads SGHTA; CDR2 reads FQGNSA. The CDR3 is CASSFRLAGGSYEQYF. The CDR3 region has the DNA TGTGCCAGCAGCTTCAGGCTAGCGGGGGGCTCCTACGAGCAGTACTTC.

The chain combines TRBV10-1 with TRBJ2-5; no clear D gene. Trimming shortened V by 2 bases and J by 5 bases, and 9 bases separated the two germline ends. This CDR3 has 13 residues. Germline CDR1 WNHNN, CDR2 SYGVQD (reference sequence). DNA of the CDR3: TGCGCCAGCAGTGAGCGGCCCGGGGAGACCCAGTACTTC. Translating it yields CASSERPGETQYF.

This clone was counted a few times. The rearrangement joins TRBV5-1 to TRBJ2-5, with D maybe TRBD2 (5 bases). The V end was cut by 6 bases, the J end by 4 bases, with 13 bases between. The CDR3 length is 13 residues. Germline CDR1 reads SGHRS; CDR2 reads YFSETQ. Here the CDR3 reads CASIEGATETQYF. The CDR3 DNA reads TGCGCCAGCATCGAGGGAGCCACAGAGACCCAGTACTTC.